The TCR beta chain under discussion was sequenced for a study of cytomegalovirus exposure and HLA in healthy donors. The primer mix had 60 Vbeta and 13 Jbeta primers. Per the authors' pipeline: In a later analysis, the count reached 82 million or so unique TCR beta chains, with about 11 million shared. The data were produced by immunoSEQ multiplex PCR, yet TCRdb's version contains in-frame clones alone and is incomplete. V, J and clone size are taken as reported in that table, and D and trimming were inferred from the DNA itself. The data contain roughly 110,000 clones, less than 85% of them singletons. To note about this clone: The antigen is not known.

In germline, CDR1 is LGHNA, CDR2 YNFKEQ. There are 15 residues in the CDR3. The germline V and J ends were trimmed by 1 base and 2 bases, with 9 bases remaining between them. Study outcomes and limitations: Across donors, sequencing depth was assumed by presence/absence analyses to be roughly uniform. HLA alleles were associated with 15,000 to 20,000 TCR beta sequences in a later analysis at 0.05 false discovery rate. Some V segments, TRBV6-2 and TRBV6-3 among them, were indistinguishable and were therefore excluded.

The rearrangement joins TRBV4-2 to TRBJ1-3, with D possibly TRBD1 on 6 matching bases. Source material: PBMCs. The sequence was obtained from a man aged 60 to 75 in good health and CMV-seronegative. CDR3 DNA sequence: TGTGCCAGCAGCCAAGTCGCAGGGGCTGGAAACACCATATATTTT. As protein: CASSQVAGAGNTIYF.